Listed below are T cell receptor beta chains from one sample, sequenced in a study of response to subunit inactivated influenza vaccine. TCRdb itself ran the RT-PCR reads through MiXCR, one entry per CDR3 protein. The repertoire consists of hundreds of thousands of distinct CDR3 sequences, with roughly 12% occurring once and the leading ten covering 9.5% to 13%. This specimen consisted of PBMCs from blood, obtained on the day of vaccination. Receptor source: a man between 45 and 60 years old who received an inactivated influenza vaccine. Each CDR3 is given with its conserved first and last residue. D genes are given only for firm matches. Rows may omit the clone size; those that give it use once, few, many or a size class.

TRBV15	15	NA	NA	TRBJ2-2	CATSRQSANTGELFF	TGTGCCACCAGCAGACAAAGCGCGAACACCGGGGAGCTGTTTTTT
TRBV7-9	14	once	NA	TRBJ2-3	CASSLPGLPDTQYF	TGTGCCAGCAGCCTACCCGGACTACCAGATACGCAGTATTTT
TRBV27	16	few	NA	TRBJ2-2	CASSHNRALNTGELFF	TGTGCCAGCAGCCATAACAGGGCTCTTAACACCGGGGAGCTGTTTTTT
TRBV27	16	few	NA	TRBJ2-7	CASYEFQGQLAYEQYF	TGTGCCAGCTATGAATTCCAGGGGCAATTGGCCTACGAGCAGTACTTC
TRBV7-2	14	few	NA	TRBJ1-2	CASSLEGGNYGYTF	TGTGCCAGCAGCTTAGAAGGGGGAAACTATGGCTACACCTTC
TRBV4-1	15	NA	TRBD1	TRBJ1-2	CASSQGHGTAYGYTF	TGCGCCAGCAGCCAAGGGCACGGGACAGCCTATGGCTACACCTTC
TRBV15	18	NA	TRBD1	TRBJ2-5	CATSRNPGTGGRAETQYF	TGTGCCACCAGCAGAAATCCCGGGACAGGGGGTAGGGCAGAGACCCAGTACTTC
TRBV24-1	15	few	NA	TRBJ2-1	CATSGTMPSYNEQFF	TGTGCCACCAGTGGAACCATGCCTTCCTACAATGAGCAGTTCTTC
TRBV24-1	16	NA	NA	TRBJ2-5	CATSDPGTSAQETQYF	TGTGCCACCAGTGATCCCGGGACCTCCGCCCAAGAGACCCAGTACTTC
TRBV7-2	12	once	NA	TRBJ2-7	CASSFDWREQYF	TGTGCCAGCAGCTTTGACTGGCGTGAGCAGTACTTC
TRBV3-1	14	NA	NA	TRBJ1-1	CASSQVSGGTEAFF	TGTGCCAGCAGCCAAGTTTCGGGTGGGACTGAAGCTTTCTTT
TRBV7-2	18	many	NA	TRBJ2-5	CASSLALRGTRYQETQYF	TGTGCCAGCAGCTTAGCGCTAAGAGGGACCAGGTACCAAGAGACCCAGTACTTC
TRBV5-1	15	few	TRBD1	TRBJ1-4	CASSLARDSQEKLFF	TGCGCCAGCAGCTTGGCCAGGGACAGTCAAGAAAAACTGTTTTTT
TRBV10-3	14	few	NA	TRBJ2-2	CAISVGTTTGELFF	TGTGCCATCAGTGTGGGCACCACAACCGGGGAGCTGTTTTTT
TRBV6-2/TRBV6-3	13	few	TRBD1	TRBJ1-1	CASSKTGITEAFF	TGTGCCAGCAGTAAGACAGGGATCACTGAAGCTTTCTTT
TRBV7-2	14	few	NA	TRBJ1-6	CASSSQGVNSPLHF	TGTGCCAGCAGCTCGCAGGGAGTCAATTCACCCCTCCACTTT
TRBV5-1	16	medium-sized	TRBD1	TRBJ1-1	CASSLTGTGDNTEAFF	TGCGCCAGCAGCTTGACCGGGACAGGGGATAACACTGAAGCTTTCTTT
TRBV23-1	15	NA	NA	TRBJ1-1	CASSQSEGPNTEAFF	TGCGCCAGCAGTCAATCTGAGGGACCGAACACTGAAGCTTTCTTT
TRBV20-1	14	NA	NA	TRBJ2-5	CSASPLADAETQYF	TGCAGTGCGTCCCCTCTAGCAGATGCCGAGACCCAGTACTTC
TRBV12-3/TRBV12-4	16	many	TRBD2	TRBJ2-5	CASSFGLAGHQETQYF	TGTGCCAGCAGTTTTGGACTAGCGGGACACCAAGAGACCCAGTACTTC
TRBV7-2	16	NA	TRBD1	TRBJ2-5	CASSTAGTGSKETQYF	TGTGCCAGCAGCACTGCCGGGACAGGGTCGAAAGAGACCCAGTACTTC
TRBV3-1	15	few	TRBD2	TRBJ2-7	CASSQAGTSRNEQYF	TGTGCCAGCAGCCAAGCTGGGACTAGCCGGAACGAGCAGTACTTC
TRBV20-1	13	NA	NA	TRBJ2-7	CSVLAGGFYEQYF	TGCAGTGTCCTCGCGGGCGGCTTCTACGAGCAGTACTTC
TRBV12-3/TRBV12-4	13	few	NA	TRBJ2-3	CASSPDWADTQYF	TGTGCCAGCAGTCCGGACTGGGCGGATACGCAGTATTTT
TRBV14	17	few	NA	TRBJ2-6	CASSQRQGRTGANVLTF	TGTGCCAGCAGCCAAAGGCAGGGAAGAACTGGGGCCAACGTCCTGACTTTC
TRBV12-3/TRBV12-4	15	many	TRBD1	TRBJ2-2	CASRPDRGRVGELFF	TGTGCCAGCAGGCCGGACAGGGGGCGAGTCGGGGAGCTGTTTTTT
TRBV5-1	16	many	TRBD1	TRBJ2-2	CASSFLTGGNTGELFF	TGCGCCAGCAGCTTTTTGACAGGGGGAAACACCGGGGAGCTGTTTTTT
TRBV5-6	14	many	NA	TRBJ2-5	CASSLAGGIETQYF	TGTGCCAGCAGCTTGGCGGGCGGGATTGAGACCCAGTACTTC
TRBV15	18	NA	NA	TRBJ1-3	CATSRDWPEHTSGNTIYF	TGTGCCACCAGCAGAGATTGGCCAGAACATACCTCTGGAAACACCATATATTTT